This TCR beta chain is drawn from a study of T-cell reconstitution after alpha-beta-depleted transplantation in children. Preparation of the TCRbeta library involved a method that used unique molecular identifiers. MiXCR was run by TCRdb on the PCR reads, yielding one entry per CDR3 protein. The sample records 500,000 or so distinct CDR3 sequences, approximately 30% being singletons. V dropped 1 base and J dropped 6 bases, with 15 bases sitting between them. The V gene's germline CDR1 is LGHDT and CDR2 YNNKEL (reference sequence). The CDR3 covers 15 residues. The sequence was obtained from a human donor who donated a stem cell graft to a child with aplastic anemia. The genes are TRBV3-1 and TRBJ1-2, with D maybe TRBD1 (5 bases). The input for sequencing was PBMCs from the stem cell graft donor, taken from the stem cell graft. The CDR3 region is CASSQGIGAGNGYTF. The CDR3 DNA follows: TGTGCCAGCAGCCAAGGAATCGGGGCCGGGAATGGCTACACCTTC. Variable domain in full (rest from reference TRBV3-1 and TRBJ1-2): DTAVSQTPKYLVTQMGNDKSIKCEQNLGHDTMYWYKQDSKKFLKIMFSYNNKELIINETVPNRFSPKSPDKAHLNLHINSLELGDSAVYFCASSQGIGAGNGYTFGSGTRLTVV.